Following are 27 T cell receptor beta chains from one sample sequenced in a study of blood T cell repertoires in COVID-19 (dated by TCRdb to about 2020). The library was generated by the immunoSEQ multiplex PCR assay. The table comes from immuneACCESS by way of TCRdb, which keeps in-frame sequences with V and J called. Part of the clones is missing from these tables; in studies checked, under half for an unresolved V gene and the rest for unknown reasons. The sample profile shows more than 100,000 clones; about 90% of them were found once. The top ten hold 6.2% of the sample. Sequenced material: peripheral blood. All receptors come from a human donor in a cohort sampled during active COVID-19.

The chain links TRBV6-1 to TRBJ2-7; 16 bases map to TRBD2. Germline V gene data show CDR1 as MNHNS and CDR2 as SASEGT. The CDR3 totals 22 residues. The trim removed 1 base at V and 3 bases at J, leaving 18 bases unmatched. This CDR3 reads CASSEGPLNWGLAGGPLYEQYF. CDR3 bases: TGTGCCAGCAGTGAAGGACCCCTCAATTGGGGACTAGCGGGAGGGCCCCTCTACGAGCAGTACTTC.

This CDR3 is CASSSGGRKVFF. CDR3 DNA: TGTGCCAGCAGTTCGGGAGGGAGAAAGGTGTTCTTC. V and J are TRBV6-5 and TRBJ2-1; 8 nucleotides line up with TRBD2. V shed 4 bases, J shed 15 bases, and the junction held 8 bases outside the gene matches. Per the germline V gene, CDR1 is MNHEY and CDR2 is SVGAGI. This CDR3 is built from 12 residues.

The chain links TRBV9 to TRBJ2-1; TRBD2 matches at 7 bases. The CDR3 is 16 amino acids. The ends lost 0 bases at V and 6 bases at J; junction bases unmatched: 9. From germline, CDR1 is SGDLS and CDR2 YYNGEE. CDR3 nucleotide sequence: TGTGCCAGCAGCGTAGGGGCGGGAGACCCCTTCAATGAGCAGTTCTTC. The encoded protein is CASSVGAGDPFNEQFF.

This clone has more than one count but fewer than ten. The rearrangement links TRBV5-6 to TRBJ2-1, with D perhaps matching TRBD1 (5 bases). CDR1 is SGHDT and CDR2 is YYEEEE in the germline V gene. Trimming removed 0 bases at V and 8 bases at J, with 15 bases between. This CDR3 comprises 15 residues. The CDR3 DNA follows: TGTGCCAGCAGCTTGGACAGCATCAGCAGGGATGAGCAGTTCTTC. Residues: CASSLDSISRDEQFF.

The chain joins TRBV14 to TRBJ2-7; 12 bases are shared with TRBD2. The CDR3 extends over 15 amino acids. Trimming removed 5 bases from V and 3 bases from J; junction bases left unmatched: 5. Germline V gene data show CDR1 as SGHDN and CDR2 as FVKESK. CDR3 residues: CASSSSGGDLYEQYF. In DNA form, the CDR3 reads TGTGCCAGCAGCTCTAGCGGGGGGGATCTCTACGAGCAGTACTTC.

The rearrangement joins TRBV11-2 to TRBJ2-2, with 9 positions matching TRBD2. The CDR3 has 15 amino acids. Germline CDR1 SGHAT, CDR2 FQNNGV. The junction had 3 bases not matched to a gene; V was cut back by 2 bases and J by 5 bases. CDR3 coding DNA: TGTGCCAGCAGCTTAAACAGCGGGGGGACCGGGGAGCTGTTTTTT. This sequence encodes CASSLNSGGTGELFF.

This chain connects TRBV18 to TRBJ2-7; 10 bases agree with TRBD1. V shed 4 bases, J shed 7 bases, and the junction held 7 bases outside the gene matches. Germline CDR1 reads KGHSH; CDR2 reads LQKENI. The length of the CDR3 is 14 residues. The CDR3 loop reads CASSRQGASGEQYF. The CDR3 DNA sequence: TGTGCCAGCTCACGACAGGGGGCATCGGGGGAGCAGTACTTC.

The chain combines TRBV7-8 with TRBJ2-7; TRBD1 agrees at 9 bases. V dropped 3 bases and J dropped 3; count of bases not matched to a gene: 15. Germline V gene data show CDR1 as SGHVS and CDR2 as FQNEAQ. The CDR3 is made up of 18 amino acids. CDR3: CASSLHQGGQGSLYEQYF. The CDR3 coding sequence is TGTGCCAGCAGCTTGCACCAAGGCGGACAGGGGTCGCTCTACGAGCAGTACTTC.

V is TRBV30 and J is TRBJ1-1; TRBD1 agrees at 11 bases. J lost 5 bases, V lost 2 bases, and 7 bases had no gene match. The CDR3 is 15 residues long. Per germline, CDR1 GTSNPN and CDR2 SVGIG (reference sequence). The CDR3: CAWSRLGTGGTEAFF. As DNA, the CDR3 is TGTGCCTGGAGTCGACTCGGGACAGGGGGGACTGAAGCTTTCTTT.

The chain employs TRBV6-5 and TRBJ2-3, with TRBD2 matching over 9 bases. V lost 10 bases and J lost 6; bases outside the gene matches: 2. The CDR3 is made up of 11 amino acids. Germline V gene data show CDR1 as MNHEY and CDR2 as SVGAGI. The CDR3 sequence is CATAGGDTQYF. The CDR3 DNA is TGTGCCACCGCGGGGGGGGATACGCAGTATTTT.

The chain is built from TRBV11-3 and TRBJ1-2; 12 bases align to TRBD1. The V and J ends lost 2 bases and 8 bases, in that order; junction bases with no gene match: 12. CDR1 is SGHNT and CDR2 is YENEEA in the germline V gene. This CDR3 comprises 17 residues. The CDR3 spells CASSLRPGTGGFEGYTF. DNA for the CDR3: TGTGCCAGCAGCTTAAGGCCCGGGACAGGGGGCTTCGAAGGCTACACCTTC. Based on the CDR3 plus reference TRBV11-3 and TRBJ1-2, the full variable domain is EAGVVQSPRYKIIEKKQPVAFWCNPISGHNTLYWYLQNLGQGPELLIRYENEEAVDDSQLPKDRFSAERLKGVDSTLKIQPAELGDSAVYLCASSLRPGTGGFEGYTFGSGTRLTVV.

The chain combines TRBV5-1 with TRBJ1-5, with a possible D match to TRBD1 (6 bases). The V end lost 4 bases, the J end lost 5 bases, and 13 bases lay between the germline ends. The CDR3 runs to 14 residues. Germline loops: CDR1 SGHRS, CDR2 YFSETQ. The CDR3 DNA follows: TGCGCCAGCAGCCCCACAGGGAGTCATCAGCCCCAGCATTTT. Translation gives CASSPTGSHQPQHF.

This chain joins TRBV4-1 and TRBJ2-7, with TRBD1 matching 9 bases. Per germline, CDR1 MGHRA and CDR2 YSYEKL. After removal of 3 bases from V and 3 bases from J, the junction contained 3 bases not matched to a gene. The CDR3 loop spans 14 amino acids. This CDR3 is CASSHEDRGYEQYF. The CDR3 DNA reads as TGCGCCAGCAGCCATGAGGACAGGGGCTACGAGCAGTACTTC.

The rearrangement uses TRBV30 and TRBJ2-4; TRBD1 might be the D (5 bases). The CDR3 has 15 residues. The V end lost 0 bases, the J end lost 1 base, and 10 bases lay between the germline ends. Germline loops: CDR1 GTSNPN, CDR2 SVGIG (reference sequence). The CDR3 DNA reads as TGTGCCTGGAGTGTACTGTCAGGGGCCAAAAACATTCAGTACTTC. Amino acids: CAWSVLSGAKNIQYF.

CDR3 loop: CAISADSDGQPQHF. Written as DNA, the CDR3 is TGTGCCATCAGCGCCGACAGTGATGGTCAGCCCCAGCATTTT. This rearrangement joins TRBV10-3 to TRBJ1-5, with TRBD1 as a possible D gene (5 bases). CDR1 is ENHRY and CDR2 is SYGVKD in the germline V gene. The CDR3 has 14 amino acids. Trimming removed 6 bases from V and 6 bases from J, with 15 bases in between.

The rearrangement uses TRBV9 and TRBJ1-2; no reliable D call. From germline, CDR1 is SGDLS and CDR2 YYNGEE. The CDR3 has 15 residues. V lost 0 bases to trimming and J lost 4 bases, with 13 bases between them. The CDR3 DNA sequence: TGTGCCAGCAGCGTAGGTCTGGGTACAGCCTATGGCTACACCTTC. As protein: CASSVGLGTAYGYTF.

This clone was recorded a few times. CDR3 sequence reads: CASSDTTGGRDTQYF. CDR3 bases: TGTGCCAGCAGTGATACAACAGGGGGCAGAGATACGCAGTATTTT. The rearrangement joins TRBV2 to TRBJ2-3, with TRBD1 matching 9 bases. This CDR3 region has 15 residues. The J segment lost 5 bases and the V segment lost 3 bases, leaving 6 bases of the junction unmatched. Germline CDR1 is SNHLY and CDR2 is FYNNEI.

The chain has TRBV7-9 and TRBJ1-2; D might be TRBD1 (6 bases). Trimming stripped 1 base from V and 0 bases from J, with 18 bases between. Germline V gives CDR1 SEHNR, CDR2 FQNEAQ (reference sequence). The CDR3 is made up of 18 amino acids. CDR3 nucleotide sequence: TGTGCCAGCAGCTTAGGGGGGGGCAGCCCGGCCCCTAACTATGGCTACACCTTC. It codes for CASSLGGGSPAPNYGYTF.

The chain combines TRBV5-1 with TRBJ2-5; 7 bases agree with TRBD1. The V and J ends lost 4 bases and 0 bases, in that order; junction bases with no gene match: 6. The CDR3 runs to 15 residues. Germline V gene sequence: CDR1 SGHRS, CDR2 YFSETQ. The CDR3 DNA reads TGCGCCAGCAGCATAAGGACAGGACACCAAGAGACCCAGTACTTC. This translates into CASSIRTGHQETQYF.

The genes are TRBV4-2 and TRBJ2-2; possibly TRBD2 for D (5 bases). CDR1 is LGHNA, CDR2 YNFKEQ, per germline. This CDR3 spans 14 amino acids. Trimming pared 1 base from V and 5 bases from J, leaving 8 bases between. Here the CDR3 reads CASSQVTGTGELFF. CDR3 DNA sequence: TGTGCCAGCAGCCAAGTTACGGGAACCGGGGAGCTGTTTTTT.

The gene calls are TRBV2 and TRBJ1-5, with D maybe TRBD1 (6 bases). The V and J ends lost 3 bases and 1 base respectively, with 16 bases between them. Germline values: CDR1 SNHLY, CDR2 FYNNEI. The CDR3 runs 17 residues. The CDR3: CASSEGPGATSNQPQHF. In DNA, the CDR3 is TGTGCCAGCAGTGAGGGGCCAGGGGCCACAAGCAATCAGCCCCAGCATTTT. The entire variable domain, with the rest obtained from reference TRBV2 and TRBJ1-5, is as follows: EPEVTQTPSHQVTQMGQEVILRCVPISNHLYFYWYRQILGQKVEFLVSFYNNEISEKSEIFDDQFSVERPDGSNFTLKIRSTKLEDSAMYFCASSEGPGATSNQPQHFGDGTRLSIL.

The chain carries TRBV28 and TRBJ1-1; 7 positions match TRBD1. Germline lookup yields CDR1 MDHEN and CDR2 SYDVKM. The CDR3 covers 14 residues. The ends lost 7 bases at V and 4 bases at J; junction bases unmatched: 9. CDR3 bases: TGTGCCAGCATCCTAACAGGGGCGGGCACTGAAGCTTTCTTT. It encodes CASILTGAGTEAFF.

The chain couples TRBV5-1 to TRBJ1-5; TRBD1 agrees at 7 bases. J lost 6 bases, V lost 1 base, and 1 base had no gene match. The CDR3 is 13 amino acids. Germline V gene sequence: CDR1 SGHRS, CDR2 YFSETQ. DNA of the CDR3: TGCGCCAGCAGCTTGAACAGGGGTCAGCCCCAGCATTTT. It translates to CASSLNRGQPQHF.

This chain links TRBV10-2 with TRBJ2-7, with 9 bases identical to TRBD1. Losses at the gene ends were 4 bases for V and 3 bases for J; bases not matched to a gene: 7. This CDR3 region has 15 residues. Germline-derived CDR1 and CDR2 are WSHSY and SAAADI. CDR3 bases: TGCGCCAGCAGTGTACGGGGGACAGGGCTCTACGAGCAGTACTTC. It yields the protein CASSVRGTGLYEQYF.

The V gene is TRBV6-5, the J gene TRBJ1-1, with a tentative D call TRBD1 (6 bases). CDR1 MNHEY and CDR2 SVGAGI come from the germline V gene. The CDR3 has 15 amino acids. Trimming took off 2 bases at V and 4 bases at J, with 14 bases between the two ends. This chain's CDR3 is CASSYDRLVGTEAFF. Written as DNA, the CDR3 is TGTGCCAGCAGTTACGACAGGTTGGTTGGCACTGAAGCTTTCTTT.

The V and J genes are TRBV3-1 (or the pseudogene TRBV3-2) and TRBJ2-1; 14 bases fit TRBD2. This CDR3 is built from 19 residues. From germline, CDR1 is LGHDT and CDR2 YNNKEL (reference sequence). Trimming at V came to 4 bases and at J to 5 bases, leaving 13 bases not matched to a gene. CDR3 amino acids: CASSLSGLAGARSNNEQFF. DNA for the CDR3: TGTGCCAGCAGCCTTTCGGGACTAGCGGGAGCGCGATCAAACAATGAGCAGTTCTTC.

The chain couples TRBV7-9 to TRBJ2-5; 7 positions agree with TRBD2. Germline lookup yields CDR1 SEHNR and CDR2 FQNEAQ (reference sequence). Trimming took 1 base from V and 5 from J; bases not matched to a gene: 7. This CDR3 is 15 amino acids long. The CDR3 DNA reads as TGTGCCAGCAGCTTAGGGGCCCCCGGGAGGGAGACCCAGTACTTC. It yields the protein CASSLGAPGRETQYF.